One sample yielded the 7 T cell receptor beta chains listed below, sequenced in a study of shared clonotypes between healthy human individuals. The protocol was immunoSEQ multiplex PCR, while the TCRdb copy is restricted to in-frame clones and leaves out a portion. The sample contains about 2.1 million clones, just under 95% of which appear only once. CD45RO negativity and positive selection for CCR7 defined naive CD8 cells, a population that excluded terminally differentiated effector memory CD45RA+ cells. Material: naive CD8+ T cells from PBMCs. Every receptor here comes from a man between 18 and 29 years old in good health. Some clones in this sample may be carry-over from other donors' samples.

This clone has just a few counts. Other DNA sequences in this specimen translate into the identical CDR3. CDR3 sequence: CASSLANTGELFF. As DNA, the CDR3 is TGTGCCAGCAGTTTGGCGAACACCGGGGAGCTGTTTTTT. The chain recombines TRBV27 with TRBJ2-2, with unresolved D. Deletions cut 3 bases from V and 0 bases from J, with 2 bases between. Germline-derived CDR1 and CDR2 are MNHEY and SMNVEV (reference sequence). There are 13 residues in the CDR3.

The chain is built from TRBV9 and TRBJ2-2; D possibly corresponds to TRBD2 (6 bases). Germline V CDR1 and CDR2: SGDLS, YYNGEE. The V and J ends lost 4 bases and 4 bases respectively, with 17 bases between them. CDR3 length: 16 amino acids. The CDR3 nucleotides read TGTGCCAGCAGCCTTGGACTAACCGAGGTCACCGGGGAGCTGTTTTTT. Its translation is CASSLGLTEVTGELFF.

As DNA, the CDR3 is TGCGCCAGCAGCTCCCCGACAGACGGAAACTATGGCTACACCTTC. Protein sequence: CASSSPTDGNYGYTF. The chain employs TRBV5-1 and TRBJ1-2, with a tentative D call TRBD1 (5 bases). Germline V CDR1 and CDR2: SGHRS, YFSETQ. This CDR3 region has 15 residues. The V end was cut by 3 bases, the J end by 2 bases, with 14 bases between.

Concerning this clone: Other DNA sequences in this specimen translate into the identical CDR3. This chain connects TRBV6-6 to TRBJ2-1, with D maybe TRBD2 (6 bases). CDR1 is MNHNY and CDR2 is SVGAGI in the germline V gene (reference sequence). The V end was cut by 0 bases, the J end by 9 bases, with 6 bases between. The CDR3 sequence is 12 residues long. CDR3 bases: TGTGCCAGCAGTTACTCGGGAGGTGAGCAGTTCTTC. Translated: CASSYSGGEQFF.

V is TRBV7-8 and J is TRBJ2-1; 7 positions match TRBD2. There are 16 residues in the CDR3. Unmatched junction bases numbered 11, after V lost 5 bases and J lost 4 bases. CDR1 and CDR2 (germline): SGHVS, FQNEAQ. CDR3 nucleotide sequence: TGTGCCAGCAGCCTTGGGACCGGGAGGAGATACAATGAGCAGTTCTTC. Translation gives CASSLGTGRRYNEQFF.

J is TRBJ2-7 and V is TRBV5-1, with D possibly being TRBD2 (5 bases). CDR1 SGHRS and CDR2 YFSETQ come from the germline V gene. Trimming left V 4 bases short and J 5 bases short, with 10 bases between. This CDR3 spans 12 amino acids. This chain's CDR3 is CASSERGNEQYF. As DNA, the CDR3 is TGCGCCAGCAGCGAACGGGGAAACGAGCAGTACTTC. The entire variable domain, with the rest obtained from reference TRBV5-1 and TRBJ2-7, is as follows: KAGVTQTPRYLIKTRGQQVTLSCSPISGHRSVSWYQQTPGQGLQFLFEYFSETQRNKGNFPGRFSGRQFSNSRSEMNVSTLELGDSALYLCASSERGNEQYFGPGTRLTVT.

This chain links TRBV27 with TRBJ2-7, with D maybe TRBD1 (6 bases). Germline CDR1 is MNHEY and CDR2 is SMNVEV (reference sequence). The germline V and J ends were trimmed by 5 bases and 0 bases, with 14 bases remaining between them. The CDR3 covers 15 residues. CDR3: CASSITTGPSYEQYF. DNA of the CDR3: TGTGCCAGCAGTATAACGACAGGACCCTCCTACGAGCAGTACTTC.